The 28 T cell receptor beta chains reported below all come from one sample, sequenced in a study of T-cell reconstitution after alpha-beta-depleted transplantation in children. For TCRbeta, the library was prepared with unique molecular identifiers. TCRdb reprocessed the PCR reads via MiXCR and lists one record per CDR3 protein. The sample lists approximately 340,000 distinct CDR3 sequences, 10% occurring once. Sequenced material: PBMCs from the stem cell graft donor, taken from the stem cell graft. These receptors originate from a human donor who donated a stem cell graft to a child with acute lymphoblastic leukemia.

The chain uses TRBV3-1 and TRBJ2-5, with a weak D call TRBD2 (6 bases). The CDR3 is 16 amino acids. The V gene's germline CDR1 is LGHDT and CDR2 YNNKEL (reference sequence). V lost 3 bases and J 4 bases, leaving 18 bases between the germline ends. The CDR3 reads CASSQRVSGALETQYF. The DNA of the CDR3 is TGTGCCAGCAGCCAGAGGGTCTCGGGAGCGTTAGAGACCCAGTACTTC.

The chain employs TRBV10-3 and TRBJ2-2; the match to TRBD1 covers 9 bases. J lost 4 bases, V lost 0 bases, and 6 bases had no gene match. CDR1 is ENHRY, CDR2 SYGVKD, per germline. The CDR3 spans 17 residues. CDR3 region: CAISESMGQGRTGELFF. The CDR3 DNA follows: TGTGCCATCAGTGAGTCGATGGGACAGGGCCGCACCGGGGAGCTGTTTTTT.

This clonotype occurred a few times. The genes are TRBV5-1 and TRBJ2-2; D remains unclear. This CDR3 comprises 16 residues. Deletions cut 1 base from V and 6 bases from J, with 16 bases between. Germline V lookup: CDR1 SGHRS, CDR2 YFSETQ. In nucleotides, the CDR3 is TGCGCCAGCAGCTTGCCCGATCCCCGAGGCGCCGGGGAGCTGTTTTTT. Protein: CASSLPDPRGAGELFF. The whole variable domain, remainder taken from reference TRBV5-1 and TRBJ2-2, is KAGVTQTPRYLIKTRGQQVTLSCSPISGHRSVSWYQQTPGQGLQFLFEYFSETQRNKGNFPGRFSGRQFSNSRSEMNVSTLELGDSALYLCASSLPDPRGAGELFFGEGSRLTVL.

V and J are TRBV4-3 and TRBJ2-1; possibly TRBD1 for D (10 bases). Germline values: CDR1 LGHNA, CDR2 YSLEER. CDR3 length: 20 amino acids. Trimming cost V 1 base and J 4 bases, with 26 bases left between them. The CDR3 nucleotides read TGCGCCAGCAGCCAAGTAGGGGACAGGGGCTCACTAGCGGGTTACAATGAGCAGTTCTTC. Translation gives CASSQVGDRGSLAGYNEQFF.

In its sample, this clonotype was seen many times. Compared with germline, one end of the junction differs, possibly owing to a read error. The chain links TRBV7-2 to TRBJ2-7; D unresolved. The germline CDR1 and CDR2 sequences are SGHTA and FQGNSA. CDR3 size: 13 residues. In DNA form, the CDR3 reads TGTGCCAGCAGTTTAGATCCCCCCTACGAGCAGTACTTC. Translating it yields CASSLDPPYEQYF.

This clonotype was counted between two and nine times. This rearrangement joins TRBV20-1 to TRBJ2-7; D is perhaps TRBD2 (6 bases). Germline V gene lookup returns CDR1 DFQATT and CDR2 SNEGSKA (reference sequence). The V end was cut by 2 bases, the J end by 0 bases, with 11 bases between. This CDR3 is 14 amino acids long. The CDR3 coding sequence is TGCAGTGCTAGACTAGCGTTGAGCTCCTACGAGCAGTACTTC. Residues: CSARLALSSYEQYF.

This clonotype has a handful of counts. The V call is TRBV7-2, the J call TRBJ1-5; 7 bases are a match to TRBD1. There are 13 residues in the CDR3. The V gene's germline CDR1 is SGHTA and CDR2 FQGNSA. V trimming: 6 bases; J trimming: 5 bases; junction bases outside the gene matches: 4. CDR3 sequence: CASSLDRYQPQHF. CDR3 coding DNA: TGTGCCAGCAGTTTGGACAGGTATCAGCCCCAGCATTTT.

The table lists this clonotype with many counts. The chain recombines TRBV6-5 with TRBJ2-7, with D possibly matching TRBD1 (7 bases). The CDR3 runs to 15 residues. CDR1 and CDR2 from the germline V gene are MNHEY and SVGAGI. With 0 bases removed from V and 2 bases from J, the gap between germline ends came to 11 bases. Here the CDR3 DNA reads TGTGCCAGCAGTTACTCGGCAGGGGGGACCTACGAGCAGTACTTC. Translated, it gives CASSYSAGGTYEQYF.

This clonotype was found a few times. The V gene is TRBV12-3 or TRBV12-4, the J gene TRBJ1-4; D is uncertain. The V end was cut by 5 bases, the J end by 4 bases, with 20 bases between. The length of the CDR3 is 17 residues. The DNA for the CDR3 is TGTGCCAGCAGTCGCAGACCGCCGGGCAGTGGTAATGAAAAACTGTTTTTT. Protein: CASSRRPPGSGNEKLFF.

V is TRBV5-1 and J is TRBJ2-5, with 7 nucleotides matching TRBD1. The CDR3 is made up of 14 amino acids. Germline assignment: CDR1 SGHRS and CDR2 YFSETQ. The trim removed 5 bases at V and 2 bases at J, leaving 6 bases unmatched. The CDR3 DNA follows: TGCGCCAGCAGTCCGGGACAGAGACAAGAGACCCAGTACTTC. This codes for CASSPGQRQETQYF.

The V gene is TRBV20-1, the J gene TRBJ1-1; possibly TRBD1 for D (6 bases). The germline V and J ends were trimmed by 7 bases and 4 bases, with 16 bases remaining between them. CDR1 is DFQATT and CDR2 is SNEGSKA in the germline V gene (reference sequence). This CDR3 spans 13 amino acids. The CDR3 DNA follows: TGCAGTGGCGCGGGGGCGTACGGCACTGAAGCTTTCTTT. The encoded protein is CSGAGAYGTEAFF.

This clonotype has only a few counts. The J gene is TRBJ2-7, the V gene TRBV20-1, with TRBD2 identical over 13 bases. The germline V gene has CDR1 DFQATT and CDR2 SNEGSKA (reference sequence). The CDR3 spans 15 residues. The ends lost 5 bases at V and 4 bases at J; junction bases unmatched: 8. This chain's CDR3 is CSAGNPGLAGYEQYF. Here the CDR3 DNA reads TGCAGTGCTGGAAACCCGGGACTAGCGGGATACGAGCAGTACTTC.

The sample holds a few counts of this clonotype. The rearrangement links TRBV5-1 to TRBJ2-5; either TRBD1 or TRBD2 may fit D (5 bases each). The CDR3 contains 16 residues. Germline loops: CDR1 SGHRS, CDR2 YFSETQ. Between the trimmed V and J ends, which lost 4 bases and 6 bases, there was a span of 22 bases. CDR3 DNA: TGCGCCAGCAGCGCGCAAAGCCGGGACCTAGGAAAGACCCAGTACTTC. Translation: CASSAQSRDLGKTQYF.

There are many counts of this clonotype. CDR3 protein: CASTAGGPHFF. The CDR3 nucleotides are TGTGCCAGCACGGCGGGAGGGCCTCATTTCTTC. The chain joins TRBV2 to TRBJ2-1; TRBD2 agrees at 9 bases. The length of the CDR3 is 11 residues. After removal of 7 bases from V and 16 bases from J, the junction contained 8 bases not matched to a gene. In germline, CDR1 is SNHLY, CDR2 FYNNEI. Complete variable domain (other parts from reference TRBV2 and TRBJ2-1): EPEVTQTPSHQVTQMGQEVILRCVPISNHLYFYWYRQILGQKVEFLVSFYNNEISEKSEIFDDQFSVERPDGSNFTLKIRSTKLEDSAMYFCASTAGGPHFFGPGTRLTVL.

The chain has TRBV25-1 and TRBJ2-1; no reliable D call. Deletions cut 1 base from V and 6 bases from J, with 13 bases between. The CDR3 is 15 amino acids. Germline V gene lookup returns CDR1 MGHDK and CDR2 SYGVNS. The CDR3 loop is CASSESGSLVNEQFF. The DNA of the CDR3 is TGTGCCAGCAGTGAATCTGGTAGCCTAGTCAATGAGCAGTTCTTC.

This sequence joins TRBV4-1 and TRBJ2-2; no firm D call. Germline-derived CDR1 and CDR2 are MGHRA and YSYEKL. The CDR3 consists of 16 residues. The ends were cut back, 0 bases at V and 0 bases at J, with 8 bases in the middle. The CDR3, as DNA: TGCGCCAGCAGCCAAGATCTGACTCCGAACACCGGGGAGCTGTTTTTT. Protein product: CASSQDLTPNTGELFF.

Here the CDR3 DNA reads TGTGCCAGCAGCTTAGCCTCTCAGCCCCAGCATTTT. Translation gives CASSLASQPQHF. This rearrangement joins TRBV7-9 to TRBJ1-5; D is uncertain. Germline V gene lookup returns CDR1 SEHNR and CDR2 FQNEAQ (reference sequence). Trimming pared 0 bases from V and 6 bases from J, leaving 3 bases between. The CDR3 contains 12 residues.

At least ten counts were recorded for this clonotype. J is TRBJ2-1 and V is TRBV20-1; 9 nucleotides agree with TRBD2. Looked up from germline, CDR1 is DFQATT and CDR2 is SNEGSKA (reference sequence). CDR3 length: 15 residues. With V trimmed by 2 bases and J by 6 bases, 8 bases remained unmatched. Here the CDR3 reads CSARPPSGNLNEQFF. The CDR3 DNA is TGCAGTGCTAGACCCCCTAGCGGGAACCTCAATGAGCAGTTCTTC.

The genes are TRBV3-1 and TRBJ2-7; D not resolved. The V end lost 0 bases, the J end lost 3 bases, and 6 bases lay between the germline ends. Germline V lookup: CDR1 LGHDT, CDR2 YNNKEL (reference sequence). The CDR3 runs to 13 residues. The CDR3 sequence: CASSQDGFYEQYF. Here the CDR3 DNA reads TGTGCCAGCAGCCAAGATGGTTTCTACGAGCAGTACTTC.

This clonotype showed up many times. CDR3 in DNA: TGTGCCAGCAGCCGACCAGGTTCTGGGGGTGAGCAGTTCTTC. Encoded protein: CASSRPGSGGEQFF. The V gene is TRBV28, the J gene TRBJ2-1, with D perhaps matching TRBD1 or TRBD2 (5 bases each). This CDR3 is built from 14 residues. Trimming removed 6 bases at V and 9 bases at J, with 18 bases between. Germline V gives CDR1 MDHEN, CDR2 SYDVKM.

This rearrangement joins TRBV12-3 or TRBV12-4 to TRBJ2-7; D could derive from TRBD1 or TRBD2 (5 bases each). CDR3 size: 17 residues. The germline V and J ends were trimmed by 5 bases and 3 bases, with 23 bases remaining between them. As DNA, the CDR3 is TGTGCCAGCAGTCCCCCCTTTGGGGGAAACCCAAACTACGAGCAGTACTTC. Its translation is CASSPPFGGNPNYEQYF.

V usage is TRBV28 and J usage is TRBJ1-2; 7 positions agree with TRBD1. CDR1 is MDHEN, CDR2 SYDVKM, per germline. J was trimmed by 8 bases and V by 2 bases; bases with no gene match: 8. This CDR3 has 14 residues. CDR3 bases: TGTGCCAGCAGTTTACCTACAGGGGCGAGGGGCTACACCTTC. Residues: CASSLPTGARGYTF.

A single count supports this clonotype. This sequence joins TRBV4-2 and TRBJ2-1, with D maybe TRBD2 (5 bases). Germline-derived CDR1 and CDR2 are LGHNA and YNFKEQ. Trimming cost V 1 base and J 6 bases, with 13 bases left between them. The CDR3 spans 15 residues. The CDR3 coding sequence is TGTGCCAGCAGCCAAGGAGGGATGGGAATCAATGAGCAGTTCTTC. Amino acid sequence: CASSQGGMGINEQFF.

This chain connects TRBV10-3 to TRBJ2-1; TRBD2 agrees at 9 bases. V lost 6 bases and J lost 13; bases outside the gene matches: 4. The CDR3 consists of 11 residues. Per germline, CDR1 ENHRY and CDR2 SYGVKD. CDR3 bases: TGTGCCATCAGCCTCGGGACTAGCCAGTTCTTC. Translated, it gives CAISLGTSQFF.

This clonotype was found a few times. The chain joins TRBV20-1 to TRBJ2-7; D is unclear. V was trimmed by 0 bases and J by 3 bases, leaving 9 bases between them. Germline lookup yields CDR1 DFQATT and CDR2 SNEGSKA (reference sequence). CDR3 length equals 13 residues. The CDR3 region is CSARDRANYEQYF. DNA for the CDR3: TGCAGTGCTAGAGATCGAGCCAACTACGAGCAGTACTTC.

This chain links TRBV5-1 with TRBJ2-1, with 9 bases that match TRBD2. In germline, CDR1 is SGHRS, CDR2 YFSETQ. The CDR3 is 17 amino acids. Trimming at V came to 1 base and at J to 8 bases, leaving 13 bases not matched to a gene. Written as DNA, the CDR3 is TGCGCCAGCAGCTTGAGTGTGGTCGGCGGGAGGGCCTATGAGCAGTTCTTC. Its protein product is CASSLSVVGGRAYEQFF.

The chain links TRBV5-1 to TRBJ2-7; weak D call: TRBD2 (5 bases). Trimming shortened V by 4 bases and J by 2 bases, and 16 bases separated the two germline ends. Germline V gene sequence: CDR1 SGHRS, CDR2 YFSETQ. CDR3 length equals 15 residues. The CDR3 sequence: CASSRRAVKTYEQYF. The CDR3 bases are TGCGCCAGCAGCCGAAGAGCGGTAAAGACCTACGAGCAGTACTTC.

The table lists this clonotype with a few counts. The rearrangement links TRBV3-1 to TRBJ2-1; D remains ambiguous. The CDR3 length is 13 residues. Germline lookup yields CDR1 LGHDT and CDR2 YNNKEL (reference sequence). Between the trimmed V and J ends, which lost 1 base and 5 bases, there was a span of 6 bases. The CDR3 loop is CASSQGYNNEQFF. In nucleotides, the CDR3 is TGTGCCAGCAGCCAAGGGTACAACAATGAGCAGTTCTTC.